What follows describes a single T cell receptor (beta chain). As yet, its antigen is unknown. These data are taken from a study of tumor and adjacent non-tumor tissue in lung cancer. The CDR3 totals 14 residues. V lost 4 bases and J 5 bases, leaving 12 bases between the germline ends. Germline V CDR1 and CDR2: MNHNS, SASEGT. TCRbeta libraries were built with three rounds of nested PCR, modified from ARM-PCR. MiXCR, run by TCRdb on the multiplex PCR reads, gives a single entry per CDR3 protein. In the table there are just over 200,000 distinct CDR3 sequences, about 71% of which are singletons. Study-level points and caveats: In normal lung, the top 100 clones were significantly more dominant than in tumor.

This sample's RNA came from whole unsorted tissue. The gene calls are TRBV6-1 and TRBJ1-5; D remains ambiguous. Sequenced input: lung tumor tissue. The receptor's source is a man aged 55-75 years with non-small cell lung cancer. DNA of the CDR3: TGTGCCAGCAGTGGGGTCATTCAGCATCAGCCCCAGCATTTT. Translation gives CASSGVIQHQPQHF.